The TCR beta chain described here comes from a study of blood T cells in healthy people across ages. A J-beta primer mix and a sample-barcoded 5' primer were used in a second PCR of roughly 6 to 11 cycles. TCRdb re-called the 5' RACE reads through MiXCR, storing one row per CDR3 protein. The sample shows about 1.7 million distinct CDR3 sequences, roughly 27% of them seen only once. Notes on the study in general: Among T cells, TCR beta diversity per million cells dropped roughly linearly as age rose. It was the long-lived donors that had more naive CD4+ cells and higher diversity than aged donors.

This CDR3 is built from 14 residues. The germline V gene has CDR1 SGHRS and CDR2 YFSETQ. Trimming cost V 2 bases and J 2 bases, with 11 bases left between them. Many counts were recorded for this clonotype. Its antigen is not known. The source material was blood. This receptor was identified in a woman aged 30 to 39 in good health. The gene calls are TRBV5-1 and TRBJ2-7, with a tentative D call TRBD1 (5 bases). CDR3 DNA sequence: TGCGCCAGCAGCTTTGGGGCTGGGCCCTACGAGCAGTACTTC. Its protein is CASSFGAGPYEQYF. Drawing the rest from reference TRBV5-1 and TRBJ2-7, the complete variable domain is KAGVTQTPRYLIKTRGQQVTLSCSPISGHRSVSWYQQTPGQGLQFLFEYFSETQRNKGNFPGRFSGRQFSNSRSEMNVSTLELGDSALYLCASSFGAGPYEQYFGPGTRLTVT.